Presented here are 31 T cell receptor beta chains from one specimen sequenced in a study of CD8+CD57+ T cells in acquired aplastic anemia. Genomic DNA was employed as the template in profiling TCR beta VDJ and CDR3. TCRdb used MiXCR to reprocess the reads, holding one entry per CDR3 protein. The sample includes about 160,000 distinct CDR3 sequences, 71% seen only once; the top ten take 35% to 60%. The authors sequenced patients whose flow cytometry had shown CD8+CD57+ cell expansion. The sample consisted of sorted CD4+, CD8+, or CD8+CD57+ T cells (not recorded which) from PBMCs. All receptors derive from a human donor with aplastic anemia.

The chain is built from TRBV7-2 and TRBJ2-3; D is unclear. The germline gives CDR1 SGHTA, CDR2 FQGNSA. V lost 4 bases to trimming and J lost 0 bases, with 8 bases between them. This CDR3 contains 14 residues. The DNA of the CDR3 is TGTGCCAGCAGCTCGTCGGTGAGCACAGATACGCAGTATTTT. It yields the protein CASSSSVSTDTQYF.

On this clonotype itself: This clone may be a read error of a much larger clone one base away. The rearrangement links TRBV19 to TRBJ2-3; 9 bases are shared with TRBD2. Per germline, CDR1 LNHDA and CDR2 SQIVND (reference sequence). J was trimmed by 5 bases and V by 4 bases; bases with no gene match: 10. CDR3 length: 16 amino acids. The CDR3 sequence: CASSRLAGTSVDTQYF. In nucleotides, the CDR3 is TGTGCCAGTAGTAGGCTAGCGGGAACAAGTGTAGATACGCAGTATTTT.

The chain combines TRBV7-6 with TRBJ1-4, with 7 nucleotides matching TRBD1. The CDR3 sequence is 14 residues long. With V trimmed by 1 base and J by 7 bases, 3 bases remained unmatched. Germline V lookup: CDR1 SGHVS, CDR2 FNYEAQ. The CDR3 sequence is CASSLEGAREKLFF. The CDR3 nucleotides read TGTGCCAGCAGCTTAGAGGGGGCACGTGAAAAACTGTTTTTT.

The chain carries TRBV5-1 and TRBJ1-5, with 7 bases matching TRBD1. V lost 0 bases, J lost 4 bases, and 10 bases stayed unmatched. Germline V CDR1 and CDR2: SGHRS, YFSETQ. The CDR3 runs to 17 residues. The CDR3 sequence: CASSLGQGEHRNQPQHF. The CDR3 DNA follows: TGCGCCAGCAGCTTGGGACAGGGTGAACATCGGAATCAGCCCCAGCATTTT.

The V call is TRBV24-1, the J call TRBJ2-1; 12 bases line up with TRBD2. Looked up from germline, CDR1 is KGHDR and CDR2 is SFDVKD. V lost 3 bases and J lost 10; bases outside the gene matches: 6. The CDR3 consists of 15 residues. Written as DNA, the CDR3 is TGTGCCACCAGTGATCCTAGGACTAGCGGGGTCGAGCAGTTCTTC. The encoded protein is CATSDPRTSGVEQFF.

The V gene is TRBV9, the J gene TRBJ2-1; D ambiguous. This CDR3 is 12 amino acids long. Germline CDR1 SGDLS, CDR2 YYNGEE. V was clipped by 0 bases and J by 5 bases, with 3 bases between them. The CDR3, as DNA: TGTGCCAGCAGCGTAGAAGACAATGAGCAGTTCTTC. It specifies CASSVEDNEQFF.

J is TRBJ1-3 and V is TRBV15; 7 nucleotides agree with TRBD1. Unmatched junction bases numbered 8, after V lost 0 bases and J lost 6 bases. CDR3 length equals 16 residues. In germline, CDR1 is LNHNV, CDR2 YYDKDF (reference sequence). CDR3 sequence reads: CATSRDLGTVTNTIYF. CDR3 DNA: TGTGCCACCAGCAGAGATCTTGGGACAGTGACAAACACCATATATTTT.

This rearrangement joins TRBV5-6 to TRBJ2-6; D not certain. There are 13 residues in the CDR3. CDR1 SGHDT and CDR2 YYEEEE come from the germline V gene. Trimming took 3 bases from V and 2 from J, leaving 3 bases between them. CDR3 in DNA: TGTGCCAGCAGCTCGCCTGGGGCCAACGTCCTGACTTTC. Protein product: CASSSPGANVLTF.

The DNA of the CDR3 is TGCAGTGCTAGTAATAAGGGACGGATCACTGAAGCTTTCTTT. Translation: CSASNKGRITEAFF. The chain carries TRBV20-1 and TRBJ1-1; a weak D match, TRBD1 (5 bases). Looked up from germline, CDR1 is DFQATT and CDR2 is SNEGSKA (reference sequence). The CDR3 is made up of 14 amino acids. With 3 bases removed from V and 4 bases from J, the gap between germline ends came to 15 bases.

The chain couples TRBV7-3 to TRBJ2-7, with 11 bases that match TRBD2. The V and J ends lost 6 bases and 5 bases, in that order; junction bases with no gene match: 12. The length of the CDR3 is 16 residues. Germline CDR1 reads SGHTA; CDR2 reads FQGTGA. CDR3 protein: CASSVHSSGRTHEQYF. CDR3 DNA: TGTGCCAGCAGTGTTCATTCTAGCGGGAGGACACACGAGCAGTACTTC.

On this clonotype itself: At one boundary the junction diverges from the germline segment, which might be a read error. The V and J genes are TRBV12-5 and TRBJ2-5, with D uncertain. CDR3 length: 10 amino acids. The germline CDR1 and CDR2 sequences are LGHNT and FRNRAP. The CDR3: CASSYETQYF. The DNA for the CDR3 is TGCGCCAGCAGTTATGAGACCCAGTACTTC. The whole variable domain, remainder taken from reference TRBV12-5 and TRBJ2-5, is DARVTQTPRHKVTEMGQEVTMRCQPILGHNTVFWYRQTMMQGLELLAYFRNRAPLDDSGMPKDRFSAEMPDATLATLKIQPSEPRDSAVYFCASSYETQYFGPGTRLLVL.

This chain links TRBV5-1 with TRBJ2-7; 8 bases are a match to TRBD2. Germline V CDR1 and CDR2: SGHRS, YFSETQ. V lost 4 bases to trimming and J lost 5 bases; unmatched junction nucleotides: 11. CDR3 length: 15 residues. The chain's CDR3 is CASSLSGGPFHEQYF. CDR3 in DNA: TGCGCCAGCAGCCTCTCGGGAGGGCCTTTCCACGAGCAGTACTTC.

The chain uses TRBV7-3 and TRBJ2-7, with 9 bases aligning to TRBD1. CDR1 and CDR2 (germline): SGHTA, FQGTGA. J gave up 2 bases and V 5 bases, and 4 bases lay outside the gene matches. The CDR3 extends over 14 amino acids. In nucleotides, the CDR3 is TGTGCCAGCAGCCGAGACAGGGGGACCTACGAGCAGTACTTC. Translation gives CASSRDRGTYEQYF.

V gene TRBV19 combines with J gene TRBJ2-1, with 13 bases fitting TRBD2. CDR1 LNHDA and CDR2 SQIVND come from the germline V gene (reference sequence). Losses at the gene ends were 6 bases for V and 7 bases for J; bases not matched to a gene: 6. The CDR3 contains 15 residues. CDR3 nucleotide sequence: TGTGCCAGTAGGCGACTAGCGGGGGGCATGAATGAGCAGTTCTTC. The encoded protein is CASRRLAGGMNEQFF.

The chain recombines TRBV20-1 with TRBJ2-3, with D tentatively TRBD1 or TRBD2 (5 bases each). There are 15 residues in the CDR3. V lost 3 bases and J 0 bases, leaving 13 bases between the germline ends. Germline CDR1 and CDR2: DFQATT and SNEGSKA (reference sequence). Written as DNA, the CDR3 is TGCAGTGCTAGGCTCCCGGGACGTAGCACAGATACGCAGTATTTT. It translates to CSARLPGRSTDTQYF.

The chain uses TRBV20-1 and TRBJ1-2; possibly TRBD1 for D (6 bases). Per the germline V gene, CDR1 is DFQATT and CDR2 is SNEGSKA (reference sequence). V was cut by 1 base and J by 2 bases, with 8 bases left in between. The CDR3 covers 13 residues. CDR3 loop: CSARAQGNYGYTF. DNA for the CDR3: TGCAGTGCTAGAGCACAGGGAAACTATGGCTACACCTTC.

This clonotype came up a few times. The V gene is TRBV20-1, the J gene TRBJ1-2; D is perhaps TRBD1 (6 bases). This CDR3 has 15 amino acids. V dropped 1 base and J dropped 1 base, with 13 bases sitting between them. CDR1 and CDR2 from the germline V gene are DFQATT and SNEGSKA (reference sequence). CDR3 nucleotide sequence: TGCAGTGCTAGAGTCTGGACAGCCCTTAACTATGGCTACACCTTC. Protein: CSARVWTALNYGYTF.

The chain couples TRBV7-8 to TRBJ2-2; D is unresolved. This CDR3 region has 17 residues. V was cut by 1 base and J by 2 bases, with 14 bases left in between. The germline V gene has CDR1 SGHVS and CDR2 FQNEAQ. The CDR3 DNA follows: TGTGCCAGCAGCTTAGTAGGTCAGGCAGTTAACACCGGGGAGCTGTTTTTT. It is translated as CASSLVGQAVNTGELFF. Variable domain in full (rest from reference TRBV7-8 and TRBJ2-2): GAGVSQSPRYKVAKRGQDVALRCDPISGHVSLFWYQQALGQGPEFLTYFQNEAQLDKSGLPSDRFFAERPEGSVSTLKIQRTQQEDSAVYLCASSLVGQAVNTGELFFGEGSRLTVL.

The genes are TRBV29-1 and TRBJ1-2, with D possibly TRBD1 on 5 matching bases. The V gene lost 4 bases and the J gene lost 5 bases, with 11 bases spanning the gap. Germline CDR1 is SQVTM and CDR2 is ANQGSEA. The CDR3 contains 12 residues. For the CDR3, the DNA is TGCAGCGTTGGTGGAGGGGAGTATGGCTACACCTTC. Translated, it gives CSVGGGEYGYTF.

The rearrangement joins TRBV29-1 to TRBJ1-1, with D perhaps matching TRBD1 (6 bases). V was pared by 4 bases and J by 10 bases, with 16 bases between. The CDR3 consists of 12 residues. CDR1 is SQVTM and CDR2 is ANQGSEA in the germline V gene. In nucleotides, the CDR3 is TGCAGCGTTGGGGGGCAGGGCTATGGAGCTTTCTTT. Translating gives CSVGGQGYGAFF.

The J gene is TRBJ1-2, the V gene TRBV25-1; D possibly corresponds to TRBD1 (5 bases). The CDR3 sequence is 14 residues long. Germline assignment: CDR1 MGHDK and CDR2 SYGVNS. V was trimmed by 1 base and J by 4 bases, leaving 10 bases between them. The DNA of the CDR3 is TGTGCCAGCAGTGAATCGGGGGGGAGCTATGGCTACACCTTC. Translation: CASSESGGSYGYTF.

V is TRBV7-2 and J is TRBJ1-1, with D maybe TRBD1 (5 bases). V lost 4 bases and J 1 base, leaving 10 bases between the germline ends. There are 14 residues in the CDR3. The germline V gene encodes CDR1 SGHTA and CDR2 FQGNSA. CDR3 nucleotides: TGTGCCAGCAGCTCGGGACCCGGGAACACTGAAGCTTTCTTT. This translates into CASSSGPGNTEAFF.

V usage is TRBV7-6 and J usage is TRBJ1-6; tentatively, D is TRBD1 (5 bases). Between the trimmed V and J ends, which lost 0 bases and 11 bases, there was a span of 17 bases. Germline-derived CDR1 and CDR2 are SGHVS and FNYEAQ. This CDR3 is built from 16 residues. This CDR3 is CASSLAPSGNGTPLHF. The DNA of the CDR3 is TGTGCCAGCAGCTTAGCCCCTTCAGGGAACGGGACACCCCTCCACTTT. Together with reference TRBV7-6 and TRBJ1-6, the CDR3 gives the full variable domain: GAGVSQSPRYKVTKRGQDVALRCDPISGHVSLYWYRQALGQGPEFLTYFNYEAQQDKSGLPNDRFSAERPEGSISTLTIQRTEQRDSAMYRCASSLAPSGNGTPLHFGNGTRLTVT.

This clonotype came up many times. V is TRBV11-2 and J is TRBJ2-7, with D unresolved. The CDR3 totals 18 residues. V was cut by 0 bases and J by 5 bases, with 23 bases left in between. The germline CDR1 and CDR2 sequences are SGHAT and FQNNGV. CDR3: CASSLDIVASILFDEQYF. The DNA for the CDR3 is TGTGCCAGCAGCTTAGATATCGTAGCTAGTATTTTATTTGACGAGCAGTACTTC. Variable domain in full (rest from reference TRBV11-2 and TRBJ2-7): EAGVAQSPRYKIIEKRQSVAFWCNPISGHATLYWYQQILGQGPKLLIQFQNNGVVDDSQLPKDRFSAERLKGVDSTLKIQPAKLEDSAVYLCASSLDIVASILFDEQYFGPGTRLTVT.

This clonotype appeared a few times. The chain links TRBV20-1 to TRBJ2-7, with 10 bases fitting TRBD2. The CDR3 runs to 14 residues. J gave up 7 bases and V 0 bases, and 6 bases lay outside the gene matches. CDR1 and CDR2 from the germline V gene are DFQATT and SNEGSKA (reference sequence). This CDR3 is CSAREAGGPDEQYF. CDR3 DNA sequence: TGCAGTGCTAGAGAAGCGGGAGGGCCGGATGAGCAGTACTTC.

Many counts were recorded for this clonotype. This sequence joins TRBV9 and TRBJ2-1; 9 nucleotides agree with TRBD1. This CDR3 region has 16 residues. The trim removed 1 base at V and 2 bases at J, leaving 4 bases unmatched. Per germline, CDR1 SGDLS and CDR2 YYNGEE. The CDR3 loop reads CASSVRGQGTYNEQFF. Written as DNA, the CDR3 is TGTGCCAGCAGCGTAAGGGGACAGGGCACCTACAATGAGCAGTTCTTC.

This chain connects TRBV29-1 to TRBJ2-7; perhaps TRBD1 as D (6 bases). CDR3 length equals 15 residues. CDR1 and CDR2 from the germline V gene are SQVTM and ANQGSEA. Trimming took off 0 bases at V and 1 base at J, with 13 bases between the two ends. The CDR3 DNA is TGCAGCGTTGAAGACCCTCGGGACACGTCCTACGAGCAGTACTTC. It encodes CSVEDPRDTSYEQYF.

The genes are TRBV24-1 and TRBJ2-3; a weak D match, TRBD1 (5 bases). Germline assignment: CDR1 KGHDR and CDR2 SFDVKD. The CDR3 has 15 residues. Deletions cut 3 bases from V and 0 bases from J, with 9 bases between. This chain's CDR3 is CATSDTAGSTDTQYF. The CDR3 DNA is TGTGCCACCAGTGATACGGCAGGGAGCACAGATACGCAGTATTTT.

At least ten counts were recorded for this clonotype. The chain couples TRBV5-5 to TRBJ2-7; tentatively, D is TRBD2 (5 bases). Trimming took 5 bases from V and 4 from J, leaving 16 bases between them. CDR3 size: 14 residues. Germline lookup yields CDR1 SGHKS and CDR2 YYEKEE (reference sequence). CDR3 sequence reads: CASRQTDYQYEQYV. The CDR3 bases are TGTGCCAGCAGACAGACCGACTATCAATACGAGCAGTACGTC.

The gene calls are TRBV10-2 and TRBJ2-7, with 8 bases fitting TRBD2. Germline V gives CDR1 WSHSY, CDR2 SAAADI. This CDR3 spans 15 amino acids. Trimming took 2 bases from V and 6 from J; bases not matched to a gene: 9. This CDR3 reads CASSEMRGAPSEQYF. The CDR3 coding sequence is TGCGCCAGCAGTGAGATGCGGGGGGCTCCGAGCGAGCAGTACTTC.

Only one count was recorded for this clonotype. The chain links TRBV6-2 or TRBV6-3 to TRBJ2-3; D ambiguous. The V end lost 0 bases, the J end lost 8 bases, and 9 bases lay between the germline ends. The CDR3 extends over 13 amino acids. The germline V gene has CDR1 MNHEY and CDR2 SVGEGT. DNA of the CDR3: TGTGCCAGCAGTTACTCTGGACCGGGTACGCAGTATTTT. Its translation is CASSYSGPGTQYF.